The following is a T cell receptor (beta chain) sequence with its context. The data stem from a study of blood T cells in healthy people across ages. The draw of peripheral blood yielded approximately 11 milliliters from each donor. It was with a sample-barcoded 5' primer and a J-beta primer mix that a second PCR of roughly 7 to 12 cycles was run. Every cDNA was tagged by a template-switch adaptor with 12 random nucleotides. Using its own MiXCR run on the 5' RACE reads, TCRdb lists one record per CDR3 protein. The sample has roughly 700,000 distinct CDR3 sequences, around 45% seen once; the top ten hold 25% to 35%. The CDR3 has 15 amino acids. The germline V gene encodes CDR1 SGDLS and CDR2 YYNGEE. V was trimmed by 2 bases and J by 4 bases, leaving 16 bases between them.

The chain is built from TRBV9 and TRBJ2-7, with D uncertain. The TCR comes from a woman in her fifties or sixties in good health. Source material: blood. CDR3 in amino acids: CASSVGSTSLYEQYF. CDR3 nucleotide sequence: TGTGCCAGCAGCGTGGGGTCCACCAGTTTGTACGAGCAGTACTTC. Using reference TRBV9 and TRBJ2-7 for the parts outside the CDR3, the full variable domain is DSGVTQTPKHLITATGQRVTLRCSPRSGDLSVYWYQQSLDQGLQFLIQYYNGEERAKGNILERFSAQQFPDLHSELNLSSLELGDSALYFCASSVGSTSLYEQYFGPGTRLTVT.